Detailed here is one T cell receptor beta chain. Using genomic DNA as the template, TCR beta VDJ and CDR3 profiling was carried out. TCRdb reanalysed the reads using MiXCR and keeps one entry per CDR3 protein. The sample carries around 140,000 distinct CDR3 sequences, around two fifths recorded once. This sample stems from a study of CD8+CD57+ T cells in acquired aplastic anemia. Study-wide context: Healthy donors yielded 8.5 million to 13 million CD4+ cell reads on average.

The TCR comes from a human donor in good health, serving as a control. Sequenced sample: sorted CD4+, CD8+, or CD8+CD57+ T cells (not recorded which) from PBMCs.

This chain's CDR3 is CSAGGYANTEAFF. CDR3 sequence (DNA): TGCAGTGCCGGAGGTTACGCTAACACTGAAGCTTTCTTT. The rearrangement links TRBV20-1 to TRBJ1-1; no clear D gene. This CDR3 comprises 13 residues. Per germline, CDR1 DFQATT and CDR2 SNEGSKA (reference sequence). V gave up 6 bases and J gave up 2 bases, with 13 bases separating them.